This paragraph covers one T cell receptor beta chain sequence. Its antigen is currently unknown. The table came from immunoSEQ multiplex PCR; TCRdb's copy has only in-frame clones and leaves some out. The data contain approximately 77,000 clones, roughly 89% of them singletons. V lost 6 bases and J 4 bases, leaving 15 bases between the germline ends. This CDR3 spans 14 amino acids. Germline values: CDR1 MDHEN, CDR2 SYDVKM. This entry belongs to a study of graft-versus-host responses after intestinal transplantation. General study findings and limits: In patients with graft-donor T cell macrochimerism, allograft graft-versus-host to host-versus-graft clonal ratios were high. GvH clones surfaced in recipient marrow, some emerging earlier in ileum or blood.

The sequence was collected from a human donor who received an intestinal transplant. The chain joins TRBV28 to TRBJ1-2; no clear D. The sample was unstimulated CD4+ T cells sorted from spleen or lymph node cells, taken before intestinal transplant. In nucleotides, the CDR3 is TGTGCCAGCAGAGGAGGACCTTCGGGCTATGGCTACACCTTC. It codes for CASRGGPSGYGYTF.